The present TCR beta chain was sequenced within a study of CD8 T cells in Susac syndrome. The CDR3 contains 17 residues. Germline assignment: CDR1 MNHEY and CDR2 SMNVEV (reference sequence). V gave up 2 bases and J gave up 1 base; unmatched junction bases: 10. This clonotype was seen once. What it binds is unknown. Sequencing of TCR beta was carried out in blood CD8+ and CD4+ T cells. Both CD4+ and CD8+ T cells were negatively isolated, and TEMRA cells underwent FACS enrichment. RNA, at roughly 0.5 to 1 ug, was reverse transcribed with random hexamers. Amplification of TCR beta CDR3 by immunoSEQ multiplex PCR spanned 54 Vbeta and 13 Jbeta. One entry per CDR3 protein results from TCRdb running MiXCR on the immunoSEQ multiplex PCR reads. The table includes 150,000 to 200,000 distinct CDR3 sequences, 85% to 95% detected once. Findings and limits, study-wide: The study recognized that its TCR sequencing and HLA analysis covered a relatively small number of individuals.

The receptor was derived from a human donor with multiple sclerosis. J is TRBJ2-5 and V is TRBV27, with TRBD1 matching 7 bases. Sequenced material: CD4+ T cells from PBMCs. This CDR3 reads CASSLARGQNTQETQYF. Here the CDR3 DNA reads TGTGCCAGCAGTTTAGCTCGGGGACAGAACACCCAAGAGACCCAGTACTTC.